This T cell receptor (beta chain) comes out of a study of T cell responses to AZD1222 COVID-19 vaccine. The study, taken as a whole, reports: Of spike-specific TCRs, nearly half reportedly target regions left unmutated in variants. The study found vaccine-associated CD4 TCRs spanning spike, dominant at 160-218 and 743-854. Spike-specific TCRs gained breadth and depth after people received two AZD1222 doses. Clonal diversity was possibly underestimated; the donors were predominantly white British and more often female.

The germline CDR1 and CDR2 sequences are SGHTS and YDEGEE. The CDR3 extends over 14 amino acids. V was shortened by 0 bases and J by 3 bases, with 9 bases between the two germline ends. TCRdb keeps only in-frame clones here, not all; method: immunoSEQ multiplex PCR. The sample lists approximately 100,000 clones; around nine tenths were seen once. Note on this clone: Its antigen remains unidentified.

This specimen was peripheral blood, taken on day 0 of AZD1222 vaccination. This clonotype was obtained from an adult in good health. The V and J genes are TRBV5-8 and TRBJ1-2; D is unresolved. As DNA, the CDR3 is TGTGCCAGCAGCTTGGCTGGCAGCTACTATGGCTACACCTTC. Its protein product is CASSLAGSYYGYTF.